The entry below gives a single T cell receptor (beta chain) sequence along with its context. The data belong to a study of blood T cells in healthy people across ages. A second 7 to 11 cycle PCR used barcoded and J-beta primers. TCRdb ran MiXCR on the 5' RACE reads and lists one entry per CDR3 protein. The profile shows about 600,000 distinct CDR3 sequences, more than 45% of them singletons. What was sequenced was blood. This clonotype was sampled from a man at least 80 years old in good health.

The CDR3 nucleotides are TGTGCCAGCAGTAACCCGGAGCTGGAGACCCAGTACTTC. Translating gives CASSNPELETQYF. This sequence joins TRBV28 and TRBJ2-7; D gene uncertain. The J call is uncertain, as TRBJ2-5 better fits the DNA end. This CDR3 has 13 amino acids. Per the germline V gene, CDR1 is MDHEN and CDR2 is SYDVKM.